This is a list of T cell receptor beta chains from one sample in a study of neurological immune-mediated disorders. TCRdb processed the 5' RACE reads anew with MiXCR; each CDR3 protein has one entry. The table records 80,000 to 85,000 distinct CDR3 sequences, around 2.6% of them present only once. Specimen: PBMCs. Receptor source: a woman in her thirties with multiple sclerosis. CDR3s leave out the opening cysteine and the closing phenylalanine or tryptophan.

TRBJ2-5 TRBV20-1 SAQKRQDHQETQY
TRBJ2-1 TRBV5-1 ASSLADPVYNEQF
TRBJ2-3 TRBV6-2/TRBV6-3 ASSYSREPQY
TRBJ2-7 TRBV4-3 ASSQGLAGRRGPEQY
TRBJ2-1 TRBV5-1 ASSLFLSSGMGSYNEQF
TRBJ2-7 TRBV20-1 SARDLVAGDYEQY
TRBJ2-3 TRBV7-9 ASIHPAGSTDTQY
TRBJ1-6 TRBV7-9 ASSSRGGTDNSPLH
TRBJ1-1 TRBV4-3 ASSQGRPNTEAF
TRBJ2-5 TRBV28 ASSLAGTSGRETQY
TRBJ1-1 TRBV7-2 ASTLSPRIGEAF
TRBJ1-2 TRBV21-1 ASSRKDRGNGYT
TRBJ2-7 TRBV27 ASGTGSYEQY
TRBJ1-1 TRBV6-6 ASSRGQQNTEAF
TRBJ1-2 TRBV6-1 ASSEAQGGDYGYT
TRBJ1-2 TRBV13 ASSSPTGINYGYT
TRBJ2-3 TRBV12-3/TRBV12-4 ASSGQGIRPDTQY
TRBJ1-5 TRBV12-3/TRBV12-4 ASNLQEDQPQH
TRBJ2-6 TRBV7-2 ASSLAVGASGANVLT
TRBJ2-1 TRBV27 ASSLSRGNEQF
TRBJ1-3 TRBV20-1 SARSGNTIY
TRBJ2-1 TRBV20-1 SAREGSGRFRNEQF
TRBJ2-7 TRBV7-2 ASSLVGVGVGQY
TRBJ2-2 TRBV27 ASSLTSGSYTGELF
TRBJ2-3 TRBV30 AWARGLAGGPDTQY
TRBJ2-1 TRBV6-4 ASSEGTSGYNEQF
TRBJ2-1 TRBV20-1 SASGAASSYNEQF
TRBJ1-1 TRBV29-1 SFSGTGGTEAF
TRBJ2-5 TRBV20-1 SARGGAGHQETQY
TRBJ2-1 TRBV18 ASSPPSGRGDEQF